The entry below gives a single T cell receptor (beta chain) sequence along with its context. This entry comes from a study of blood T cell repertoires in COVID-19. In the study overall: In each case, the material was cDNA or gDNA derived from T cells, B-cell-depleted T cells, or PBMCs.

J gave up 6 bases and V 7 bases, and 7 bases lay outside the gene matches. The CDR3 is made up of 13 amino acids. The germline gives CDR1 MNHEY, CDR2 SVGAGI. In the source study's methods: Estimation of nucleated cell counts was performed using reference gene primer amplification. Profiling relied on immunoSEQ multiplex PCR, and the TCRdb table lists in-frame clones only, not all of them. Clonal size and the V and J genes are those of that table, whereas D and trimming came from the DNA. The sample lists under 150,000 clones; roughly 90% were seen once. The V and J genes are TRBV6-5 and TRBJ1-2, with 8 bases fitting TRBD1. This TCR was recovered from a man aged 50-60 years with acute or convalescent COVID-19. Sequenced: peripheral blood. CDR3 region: CASIRGGQDGYTF. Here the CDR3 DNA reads TGTGCCAGCATTAGGGGGGGACAGGATGGCTACACCTTC.